What follows are 27 T cell receptor beta chains derived from one specimen sequenced in a study of cytomegalovirus exposure and HLA in healthy donors. PCR was performed using 60 Vbeta and 13 Jbeta primers. The repertoire was sequenced with immunoSEQ multiplex PCR; TCRdb's copy has only in-frame clones and lacks some. The sample yields roughly 150,000 clones, around 80% seen once. Sequenced input: PBMCs. These receptors were obtained from a male donor in good health and CMV-seronegative.

The rearrangement joins TRBV20-1 to TRBJ2-7; 9 bases fit TRBD1. V gave up 6 bases and J gave up 6 bases; unmatched junction bases: 3. The CDR3 consists of 11 residues. CDR1 and CDR2 from the germline V gene are DFQATT and SNEGSKA (reference sequence). The CDR3 DNA reads as TGCAGTGCCCCGACAGGGGGCGAGCAGTACTTC. Its translation: CSAPTGGEQYF.

This chain connects TRBV4-3 to TRBJ2-7, with 7 bases lining up with TRBD1. The CDR3 is 14 residues long. From germline, CDR1 is LGHNA and CDR2 YSLEER. V trimming: 4 bases; J trimming: 3 bases; junction bases outside the gene matches: 6. CDR3 loop: CASSPGQAGYEQYF. CDR3 nucleotide sequence: TGCGCCAGCAGCCCAGGACAGGCCGGCTACGAGCAGTACTTC.

This chain uses TRBV4-3 with TRBJ1-6; no definite D call. Trimming took off 6 bases at V and 5 bases at J, with 14 bases between the two ends. CDR3 length: 15 amino acids. Germline V gene lookup returns CDR1 LGHNA and CDR2 YSLEER. This CDR3 reads CASRFGLSNNSPLHF. The CDR3 DNA sequence: TGCGCCAGCAGGTTTGGGCTGAGCAATAATTCACCCCTCCACTTT.

V and J are TRBV11-2 and TRBJ2-2; D might be TRBD2 (6 bases). V lost 5 bases, J lost 0 bases, and 16 bases lay in between. CDR1 is SGHAT, CDR2 FQNNGV, per germline. The CDR3 covers 17 residues. This chain's CDR3 is CASSLAASDANTGELFF. Written as DNA, the CDR3 is TGTGCCAGCAGCCTAGCTGCTAGCGACGCGAACACCGGGGAGCTGTTTTTT.

The V and J genes are TRBV29-1 and TRBJ2-7, with 9 positions matching TRBD1. Germline V gene sequence: CDR1 SQVTM, CDR2 ANQGSEA. CDR3 length: 14 residues. V shed 5 bases and J 2 bases; nucleotides not matched to a gene: 7. The CDR3: CSVLTGGAAYEQYF. The CDR3 nucleotides read TGCAGCGTTTTAACAGGGGGCGCCGCCTACGAGCAGTACTTC.

This clone was counted a single time. This chain joins TRBV4-1 and TRBJ1-3, with a weak D call TRBD1 (6 bases). Germline loops: CDR1 MGHRA, CDR2 YSYEKL. V lost 1 base to trimming and J lost 0 bases, with 16 bases between them. CDR3 size: 18 residues. CDR3 sequence reads: CASSQVRGAGHSGNTIYF. The CDR3 nucleotides read TGCGCCAGCAGCCAAGTACGGGGGGCGGGACACTCTGGAAACACCATATATTTT.

This clone has only a few counts. The V and J genes are TRBV9 and TRBJ1-3, with 7 bases identical to TRBD1. Per the germline V gene, CDR1 is SGDLS and CDR2 is YYNGEE. Trimming at V came to 3 bases and at J to 4 bases, leaving 7 bases not matched to a gene. The CDR3 contains 15 residues. CDR3 DNA: TGTGCCAGCAGCGCCCAGGGGGGAACCGGAAACACCATATATTTT. It translates to CASSAQGGTGNTIYF.

The chain uses TRBV5-1 and TRBJ1-2, with a weak D call TRBD1 (6 bases). Germline lookup yields CDR1 SGHRS and CDR2 YFSETQ. The CDR3 is 16 residues long. Trimming pared 0 bases from V and 5 bases from J, leaving 17 bases between. The CDR3 DNA reads TGCGCCAGCAGCTTGGGGGGGCAGACCCAAAGTTATGGCTACACCTTC. Translated: CASSLGGQTQSYGYTF.

The rearrangement uses TRBV19 and TRBJ1-1, with D hard to call. Germline CDR1 LNHDA, CDR2 SQIVND (reference sequence). V shed 1 base and J shed 1 base, with 7 bases lying between them. The CDR3 extends over 14 amino acids. The CDR3 reads CASSIVGGNTEAFF. The CDR3, as DNA: TGTGCCAGTAGTATAGTGGGAGGGAACACTGAAGCTTTCTTT.

The chain combines TRBV18 with TRBJ2-7; TRBD1 matches 10 bases. Germline V CDR1 and CDR2: KGHSH, LQKENI. V gave up 4 bases and J gave up 5 bases; unmatched junction bases: 5. This CDR3 spans 14 amino acids. As DNA, the CDR3 is TGTGCCAGCTCACGAGGACAGGGGGTCAACGAGCAGTACTTC. Residues: CASSRGQGVNEQYF.

V and J are TRBV6-5 and TRBJ1-1, with D perhaps matching TRBD1 (6 bases). Germline V gene lookup returns CDR1 MNHEY and CDR2 SVGAGI. This CDR3 contains 14 residues. Trimming removed 0 bases at V and 1 base at J, with 6 bases between. The DNA for the CDR3 is TGTGCCAGCAGTTACTCGGACAGGAACACTGAAGCTTTCTTT. Its translation: CASSYSDRNTEAFF.

The gene calls are TRBV6-5 and TRBJ1-2; 7 positions match TRBD1. Germline V gene sequence: CDR1 MNHEY, CDR2 SVGAGI. The CDR3 contains 13 residues. V shed 4 bases, J shed 2 bases, and the junction held 1 base outside the gene matches. In DNA form, the CDR3 reads TGTGCCAGCAGTTCGGGACAGAACTATGGCTACACCTTC. Amino acid sequence: CASSSGQNYGYTF.

This chain uses TRBV7-2 with TRBJ1-6; 11 positions match TRBD1. The CDR3 contains 16 residues. V lost 5 bases to trimming and J lost 10 bases; unmatched junction nucleotides: 10. Germline CDR1 SGHTA, CDR2 FQGNSA. The CDR3 is CASSHRTGQGGSPLHF. The CDR3 DNA sequence: TGTGCCAGCAGCCACCGGACGGGACAGGGGGGATCACCCCTCCACTTT.

CDR3 sequence (DNA): TGTGCCAGCAGCCAAGAACTGCAGGTAATCGGCACCATATATTTT. Translation: CASSQELQVIGTIYF. This rearrangement joins TRBV4-2 to TRBJ1-3; D is uncertain. Trimming stripped 0 bases from V and 9 bases from J, with 15 bases between. The germline CDR1 and CDR2 sequences are LGHNA and YNFKEQ. This CDR3 comprises 15 residues.

The chain links TRBV28 to TRBJ2-5, with 10 nucleotides matching TRBD2. This CDR3 spans 15 amino acids. V was pared by 7 bases and J by 5 bases, with 10 bases of the junction left unmatched. Germline CDR1 is MDHEN and CDR2 is SYDVKM. The CDR3 region has the DNA TGTGCCAGCAAGGGAAGCGGGAGGGCCGAGGAGACCCAGTACTTC. Translated: CASKGSGRAEETQYF.

CDR3 DNA: TGTGCCAGCAGTCCGACAGGGAACACTGAAGCTTTCTTT. Amino acid sequence: CASSPTGNTEAFF. V is TRBV28 and J is TRBJ1-1, with a possible D match to TRBD1 (6 bases). In germline, CDR1 is MDHEN, CDR2 SYDVKM. V lost 5 bases and J lost 1, with 8 bases in between. The length of the CDR3 is 13 residues. The complete variable domain, with remaining parts taken from reference TRBV28 and TRBJ1-1, reads DVKVTQSSRYLVKRTGEKVFLECVQDMDHENMFWYRQDPGLGLRLIYFSYDVKMKEKGDIPEGYSVSREKKERFSLILESASTNQTSMYLCASSPTGNTEAFFGQGTRLTVV.

The chain uses TRBV2 and TRBJ1-1; 10 bases are a match to TRBD1. The germline CDR1 and CDR2 sequences are SNHLY and FYNNEI. This CDR3 is built from 17 residues. Trimming cost V 4 bases and J 5 bases; bases outside gene matches: 13. As DNA, the CDR3 is TGTGCCAGCAGTGGGGACAGGGGCTTCCGGGCGGGGACTGAAGCTTTCTTT. Protein sequence: CASSGDRGFRAGTEAFF.

The chain recombines TRBV4-2 with TRBJ2-1; 10 nucleotides agree with TRBD2. In germline, CDR1 is LGHNA, CDR2 YNFKEQ. Trimming at V came to 0 bases and at J to 9 bases, leaving 8 bases not matched to a gene. The CDR3 is made up of 16 amino acids. The CDR3 coding sequence is TGTGCCAGCAGCCAAGATCTACAGCGGGGGGGCGGTGAGCAGTTCTTC. It encodes CASSQDLQRGGGEQFF.

The V call is TRBV7-2, the J call TRBJ2-1, with a possible D match to TRBD1 (6 bases). The germline V gene has CDR1 SGHTA and CDR2 FQGNSA. Trimming removed 5 bases from V and 10 bases from J, with 12 bases in between. The CDR3 length is 12 residues. CDR3 in DNA: TGTGCCAGCAGCCAACAGGGATTCGAGCAGTTCTTC. Encoded protein: CASSQQGFEQFF.

This chain links TRBV6-1 with TRBJ1-5; the match to TRBD1 covers 7 bases. This CDR3 comprises 15 residues. V shed 7 bases, J shed 0 bases, and the junction held 6 bases outside the gene matches. Germline V lookup: CDR1 MNHNS, CDR2 SASEGT. The CDR3 is CASNGQAASNQPQHF. DNA of the CDR3: TGTGCCAGCAACGGACAGGCAGCTAGCAATCAGCCCCAGCATTTT.

The chain has TRBV5-6 and TRBJ1-2; possible D gene TRBD1, 6 bases. Germline assignment: CDR1 SGHDT and CDR2 YYEEEE. CDR3 size: 13 residues. Trimming removed 4 bases at V and 8 bases at J, with 15 bases between. CDR3 DNA sequence: TGTGCCAGCAGCCTGACAGGTTTTAGAGGCTACACCTTC. It codes for CASSLTGFRGYTF.

The rearrangement links TRBV6-5 to TRBJ2-7; D possibly corresponds to TRBD2 (6 bases). Germline V gene sequence: CDR1 MNHEY, CDR2 SVGAGI. The CDR3 runs 14 residues. Trimming pared 4 bases from V and 3 bases from J, leaving 13 bases between. Here the CDR3 DNA reads TGTGCCAGCAGTTCCGGGGTTAGCGGCTACGAGCAGTACTTC. This codes for CASSSGVSGYEQYF.

The chain combines TRBV5-1 with TRBJ1-1; D gene ambiguous. In germline, CDR1 is SGHRS, CDR2 YFSETQ. This CDR3 spans 14 amino acids. V lost 5 bases and J 1 base, leaving 12 bases between the germline ends. This CDR3 reads CASRAGVPNTEAFF. CDR3 DNA: TGCGCCAGCAGAGCCGGAGTTCCGAACACTGAAGCTTTCTTT.

The chain joins TRBV7-2 to TRBJ2-5, with unresolved D. The DNA end lines up better with TRBJ2-7; the J call may be wrong. The CDR3 contains 12 residues. From germline, CDR1 is SGHTA and CDR2 FQGNSA. The CDR3: CASSSSNYEQYF. The CDR3 bases are TGTGCCAGCAGCTCTAGTAACTACGAGCAGTACTTC.

This clone showed up just once. V gene TRBV2 combines with J gene TRBJ2-2; 8 bases match TRBD2. CDR1 SNHLY and CDR2 FYNNEI come from the germline V gene. The CDR3 length is 14 residues. J was trimmed by 7 bases and V by 4 bases; bases with no gene match: 5. CDR3 in amino acids: CASSVGTRVGELFF. The CDR3 coding sequence is TGTGCCAGCAGTGTCGGGACTAGAGTCGGGGAGCTGTTTTTT.

The V and J genes are TRBV28 and TRBJ2-7; TRBD2 matches at 8 bases. Germline trimming cut 6 bases from V and 2 bases from J; bases unmatched to any gene: 9. CDR3 size: 15 residues. Germline V CDR1 and CDR2: MDHEN, SYDVKM. The CDR3 loop is CASRGSGGPTYEQYF. The CDR3 DNA follows: TGTGCCAGCAGGGGGTCGGGAGGGCCAACCTACGAGCAGTACTTC.

The chain employs TRBV5-1 and TRBJ2-3; 13 positions match TRBD2. The CDR3 sequence is 16 residues long. CDR1 is SGHRS and CDR2 is YFSETQ in the germline V gene. Trimming at V came to 4 bases and at J to 2 bases, leaving 4 bases not matched to a gene. CDR3 DNA: TGCGCCAGCAGCCCGGGACTAGCGGGACCCACAGATACGCAGTATTTT. As protein: CASSPGLAGPTDTQYF.